A selection of T cell receptor beta chains follows, all from one sample in a study of identical twins. TCRdb re-derived calls from the 5' RACE reads in MiXCR, one entry per CDR3 protein. Altogether hundreds of thousands of distinct CDR3 sequences are present, about 8% being singletons, with the ten largest covering 2.1%. These sequences were also reported in another study, on yellow fever vaccine responses in identical twins.

Sequencing was done on a sample of memory (CD45RO+) T cells sorted from blood. The receptors shown here come from a woman aged 18-30 years in good health. Both conserved end residues are part of each CDR3. D genes are given only for firm matches. Expanded clones are given a class, and other clones once, few, many or no size at all.

J gene: TRBJ2-1
D gene: TRBD2
V gene: TRBV6-2/TRBV6-3
clone size: few
CDR3 DNA: TGTGCCATCGGGACTAGCGAGTACAATGAGCAGTTCTTC
CDR3 protein: CAIGTSEYNEQFF

J gene: TRBJ2-7
D gene: TRBD1
V gene: TRBV28
clone size: few
CDR3 DNA: TGTGCCAGCAGCCAAGGACAGGGCTTCCACGAGCAGTACTTC
CDR3 protein: CASSQGQGFHEQYF

J gene: TRBJ2-2
D gene: TRBD2
V gene: TRBV7-9
clone size: few
CDR3 DNA: TGTGCCAGCAGCTTATCTAGCGGGAGACCCGGGGAGCTGTTTTTT
CDR3 protein: CASSLSSGRPGELFF

J gene: TRBJ2-5
D gene: TRBD2
V gene: TRBV9
clone size: .
CDR3 DNA: TGTGCCAGCAGCCCACGCTCTCGGGGGGTTGAAGAGACCCAGTACTTC
CDR3 protein: CASSPRSRGVEETQYF

J gene: TRBJ2-2
D gene: .
V gene: TRBV6-1
clone size: many
CDR3 DNA: TGTGCCAGCAGGAGGGCATACACCGGGGAGCTGTTTTTT
CDR3 protein: CASRRAYTGELFF

J gene: TRBJ2-7
D gene: TRBD2
V gene: TRBV4-1
clone size: few
CDR3 DNA: TGCGCCAGCAGCCAAGGCCTAGCGGGAAGTGGGTACGAGCAGTACTTC
CDR3 protein: CASSQGLAGSGYEQYF

J gene: TRBJ2-2
D gene: TRBD2
V gene: TRBV11-2
clone size: few
CDR3 DNA: TGTGCCAGCAGCCGTCCGGGACTAGCGGCACTCCTAGCGAACACCGGGGAGCTGTTTTTT
CDR3 protein: CASSRPGLAALLANTGELFF

J gene: TRBJ1-1
D gene: .
V gene: TRBV6-2/TRBV6-3
clone size: .
CDR3 DNA: TGTGCCAGCAGTTACTACCCATTGGGGGGCGCGAACACTGAAGCTTTCTTT
CDR3 protein: CASSYYPLGGANTEAFF

J gene: TRBJ2-3
D gene: .
V gene: TRBV25-1
clone size: few
CDR3 DNA: TGTGCCAGCAGTGGGTGGGACACCCTTAGCACAGATACGCAGTATTTT
CDR3 protein: CASSGWDTLSTDTQYF

J gene: TRBJ2-1
D gene: TRBD1
V gene: TRBV20-1
clone size: .
CDR3 DNA: TGCAGTGCTCCCGGGACAGACAACAATGAGCAGTTCTTC
CDR3 protein: CSAPGTDNNEQFF

J gene: TRBJ2-7
D gene: .
V gene: TRBV7-2
clone size: many
CDR3 DNA: TGTGCCAGCAGCTTAGCGGTGGGAGGACCCTACGAGCAGTACTTC
CDR3 protein: CASSLAVGGPYEQYF

J gene: TRBJ1-2
D gene: .
V gene: TRBV7-2
clone size: few
CDR3 DNA: TGTGCCAGCAGCTCCGGGGCGCCTCTTCGTGGCTACACCTTC
CDR3 protein: CASSSGAPLRGYTF

J gene: TRBJ2-1
D gene: .
V gene: TRBV6-5
clone size: .
CDR3 DNA: TGTGCCAGCAGTTACGAAGGAGCAAACAATGAGCAGTTCTTC
CDR3 protein: CASSYEGANNEQFF

J gene: TRBJ2-3
D gene: .
V gene: TRBV2
clone size: few
CDR3 DNA: TGTGCCAGCAGTGGTCTCGGGAGCACAGATACGCAGTATTTT
CDR3 protein: CASSGLGSTDTQYF

J gene: TRBJ2-5
D gene: .
V gene: TRBV2
clone size: .
CDR3 DNA: TGTGCCAGCAGGGTGGACAGCGGAGTGGGGACCCAGTACTTC
CDR3 protein: CASRVDSGVGTQYF

J gene: TRBJ2-1
D gene: .
V gene: TRBV12-3/TRBV12-4
clone size: .
CDR3 DNA: TGTGCCAGCAGTTACGGGGTAAGCTCCTACAATGAGCAGTTCTTC
CDR3 protein: CASSYGVSSYNEQFF

J gene: TRBJ1-1
D gene: TRBD1
V gene: TRBV13
clone size: few
CDR3 DNA: TGTGCCAGCAGCTGGACAGGACTCACTGAAGCTTTCTTT
CDR3 protein: CASSWTGLTEAFF

J gene: TRBJ2-5
D gene: .
V gene: TRBV2
clone size: .
CDR3 DNA: TGTGCCAGCACCCTCGTTTACCAAGAGACCCAGTACTTC
CDR3 protein: CASTLVYQETQYF

J gene: TRBJ1-5
D gene: .
V gene: TRBV19
clone size: .
CDR3 DNA: TGTGCCAGTAGTATAGGGGGGGCCAGCAATCAGCCCCAGCATTTT
CDR3 protein: CASSIGGASNQPQHF

J gene: TRBJ2-1
D gene: .
V gene: TRBV12-3/TRBV12-4
clone size: many
CDR3 DNA: TGTGCCAGCACCGAGGGTCTTGGTGAGCAGTTCTTC
CDR3 protein: CASTEGLGEQFF

J gene: TRBJ2-5
D gene: .
V gene: TRBV14
clone size: .
CDR3 DNA: TGTGCCAGCAGGGGGGCTGGAGAGACCCAGTACTTC
CDR3 protein: CASRGAGETQYF

J gene: TRBJ2-3
D gene: TRBD2
V gene: TRBV5-4
clone size: .
CDR3 DNA: TGTGCCAGCAGTTCTTCAGGACTAGCGGGGGTCTGGGATACGCAGTATTTT
CDR3 protein: CASSSSGLAGVWDTQYF

J gene: TRBJ1-1
D gene: TRBD1
V gene: TRBV6-5
clone size: many
CDR3 DNA: TGTGCCAGCAGACGACAGGGGGTTAGTACTGAAGCTTTCTTT
CDR3 protein: CASRRQGVSTEAFF